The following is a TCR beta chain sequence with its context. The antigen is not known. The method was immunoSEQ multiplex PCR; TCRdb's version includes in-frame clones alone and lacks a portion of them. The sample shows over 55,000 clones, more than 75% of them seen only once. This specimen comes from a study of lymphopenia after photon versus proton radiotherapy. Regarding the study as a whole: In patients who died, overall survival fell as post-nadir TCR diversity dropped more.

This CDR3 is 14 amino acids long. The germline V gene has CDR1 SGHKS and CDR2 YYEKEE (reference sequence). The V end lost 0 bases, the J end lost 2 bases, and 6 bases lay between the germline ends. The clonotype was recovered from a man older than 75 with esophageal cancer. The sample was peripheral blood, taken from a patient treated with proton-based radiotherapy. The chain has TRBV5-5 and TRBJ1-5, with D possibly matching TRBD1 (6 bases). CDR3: CASSLDRGNQPQHF. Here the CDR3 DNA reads TGTGCCAGCAGCTTGGACAGGGGCAATCAGCCCCAGCATTTT.